This T cell receptor (beta chain) was observed in a study of T cells expressing NK-cell markers. Study information: Sequenced donors, eight in total, included seven who were HCMV-seropositive and one who was seronegative.

With the 5' RACE reads reprocessed, TCRdb shows one record per CDR3 protein and no DNA. This repertoire includes under 500,000 distinct CDR3 sequences. Looked up from germline, CDR1 is MNHEY and CDR2 is SMNVEV (reference sequence). The CDR3 length is 12 residues. The clonotype comes from a woman aged 18 to 75 in good health. Sequenced material: blood T cells: a sorted CD56 or NKG2C T cell subset, CD4+ or CD8+ T cells, or bulk PBMC T cells (not recorded which). This chain uses TRBV27 with TRBJ2-7. CDR3 in amino acids: CASRSVGYEQYF.